This is a list of T cell receptor beta chains from one sample in a study of beta chain features in type 1 diabetes. Some clones are missing from TCRdb's copy, which holds only in-frame ones; the method was immunoSEQ multiplex PCR. The table shows 500,000 to 800,000 clones, with around 12% occurring only once. The material sequenced was naive CD4+ T cells from blood. The source is a man younger than 45 with type 1 diabetes. The CDR3 runs from the conserved cysteine through the conserved F or W.

j_call v_call cdr3_aa
TRBJ2-6 TRBV5-4 CASSRGTAEGSGANVLTF
TRBJ1-2 TRBV6-5 CASSRTGSNGYTF
TRBJ2-1 TRBV28 CASSPYRQGSGYEQFF
TRBJ2-3 TRBV5-1 CASSLGTSGSDTQYF
TRBJ2-7 TRBV18 CASSPAGRTYEQYF
TRBJ1-2 TRBV5-6 CASSLIGTGSYGYTF
TRBJ2-4 TRBV30 CAWSRQGANIQYF
TRBJ2-5 TRBV7-2 CASSPQGATQETQYF
TRBJ2-5 TRBV6-6 CASTSSGAAKETQYF
TRBJ1-2 TRBV6-4 CASSEVPWGGGYTF
TRBJ1-2 TRBV18 CASSMGQANYGYTF
TRBJ2-2 TRBV5-4 CASRPLTGGTGELFF
TRBJ1-1 TRBV7-8 CASSLAHRDRVGAREAFF
TRBJ2-5 TRBV29-1 CSAPGEGHKETQYF
TRBJ1-2 TRBV28 CASNFRGSGYTF
TRBJ1-4 TRBV21-1 CASSKVPLKGDEKLFF
TRBJ1-5 TRBV7-8 CASSTRQGIDNQPQHF
TRBJ2-7 TRBV18 CASSPGQSLSYEQYF
TRBJ2-1 TRBV4-3 CASSQDLATTYNEQFF
TRBJ1-6 TRBV28 CASSLPEAMYSPLHF
TRBJ1-1 TRBV6-5 CASQRGSEAFF
TRBJ2-3 TRBV6-1 CASTPSRLTDTQYF
TRBJ2-5 TRBV6-6 CASTPGGAQETQYF
TRBJ2-2 TRBV9 CASSQISGTGTGELFF
TRBJ1-1 TRBV7-9 CASSLGTLNTEAFF
TRBJ2-5 TRBV15 CATSRGLAGGTGETQYF
TRBJ2-1 TRBV7-9 CASSPRGQGVGNEQFF
TRBJ1-5 TRBV14 CASSQQVDQPQHF
TRBJ1-4 TRBV18 CASSSRETNEKLFF
TRBJ2-7 TRBV6-5 CASSYEGEAGFYEQYF
TRBJ2-7 TRBV28 CASSSPATISYEQYF
TRBJ1-1 TRBV10-3 CAISESWDTEAFF
TRBJ2-3 TRBV5-1 CASSFLQGADTQYF
TRBJ1-4 TRBV5-8 CASSLAHRGNEKLFF
TRBJ2-7 TRBV7-9 CASSPPGLPLEQYF
TRBJ2-3 TRBV7-9 CASTHPSGGYTDTQYF
TRBJ2-1 TRBV7-8 CASSLEPDNEQFF
TRBJ2-5 TRBV18 CASSPRDRGETQYF
TRBJ1-2 TRBV29-1 CSVDREVGSGDYGYTF
TRBJ2-3 TRBV7-9 CASSFIGVDTQYF
TRBJ1-4 TRBV25-1 CASSPGRGWGEKLFF